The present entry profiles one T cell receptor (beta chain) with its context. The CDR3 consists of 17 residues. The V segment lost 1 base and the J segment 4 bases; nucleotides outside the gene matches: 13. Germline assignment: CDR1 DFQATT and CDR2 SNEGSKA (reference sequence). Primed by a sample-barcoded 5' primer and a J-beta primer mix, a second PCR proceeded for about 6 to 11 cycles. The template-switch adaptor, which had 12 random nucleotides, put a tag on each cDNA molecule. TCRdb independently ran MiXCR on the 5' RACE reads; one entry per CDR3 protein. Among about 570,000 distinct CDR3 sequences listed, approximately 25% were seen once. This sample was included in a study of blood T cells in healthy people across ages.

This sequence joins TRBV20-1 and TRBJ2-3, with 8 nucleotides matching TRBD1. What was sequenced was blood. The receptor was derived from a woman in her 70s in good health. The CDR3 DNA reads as TGCAGTGCTAGAGCTCGACTCGACAGGGGTGGCGCAGATACGCAGTATTTT. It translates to CSARARLDRGGADTQYF.